The 31 T cell receptor beta chains given below trace back to one sample, sequenced in a study of vaccination effects on CD4 cells after COVID-19 (dated by TCRdb to between 2020 and 2023). For these receptors, no antigen is known. After around ten days of culture, CD4+ T cells were isolated with the EasySep CD4+ T cell isolation kit. The library was generated by the immunoSEQ multiplex PCR assay. Not all clones reach the TCRdb copy of this immuneACCESS table, which keeps in-frame sequences only. Checked studies attribute under half of the gap to unresolved V genes and leave the rest unexplained. The sample table contains over 65,000 clones; only one count was recorded for approximately 77% of them. Under 2.5% of the sample comes from the top ten. The input for sequencing was CD4+ T cells from PBMCs cultured without peptide, taken before COVID-19 vaccination. Receptors originate from a human donor who received a COVID-19 vaccine.

The rearrangement joins TRBV28 to TRBJ2-3, with D tentatively TRBD2 (7 bases). The germline V gene encodes CDR1 MDHEN and CDR2 SYDVKM. This CDR3 contains 15 residues. V lost 8 bases and J 4 bases, leaving 19 bases between the germline ends. CDR3 protein: CASFQAGAQSDTQYF. CDR3 DNA sequence: TGTGCCAGCTTTCAGGCGGGGGCCCAGTCAGATACGCAGTATTTT.

The chain is built from TRBV11-2 and TRBJ2-1; D unresolved. Germline V gene lookup returns CDR1 SGHAT and CDR2 FQNNGV. This CDR3 is 12 amino acids long. V was cut by 0 bases and J by 8 bases, with 5 bases left in between. CDR3 loop: CASSLDRYEQFF. CDR3 DNA sequence: TGTGCCAGCAGCTTAGATCGGTATGAGCAGTTCTTC.

The rearrangement uses TRBV5-8 and TRBJ2-5, with TRBD1 identical over 10 bases. This CDR3 comprises 16 residues. Per germline, CDR1 SGHTS and CDR2 YDEGEE. The V gene end was trimmed by 4 bases and the J gene end by 3 bases; junction bases not matched to a gene: 9. Here the CDR3 DNA reads TGTGCCAGCAGCCGCCCATGGGGGACAGGGGAAGAGACCCAGTACTTC. Encoded protein: CASSRPWGTGEETQYF.

The chain links TRBV5-1 to TRBJ1-3; D is undetermined. Germline lookup yields CDR1 SGHRS and CDR2 YFSETQ. V lost 0 bases, J lost 4 bases, and 11 bases lay in between. The CDR3 totals 15 residues. CDR3 in amino acids: CASSLGTAWGNTIYF. The CDR3 DNA is TGCGCCAGCAGCTTGGGGACGGCTTGGGGAAACACCATATATTTT.

The chain combines TRBV7-2 with TRBJ2-2; no definite D call. CDR3 length: 13 amino acids. Germline V gene data show CDR1 as SGHTA and CDR2 as FQGNSA. V was shortened by 5 bases and J by 8 bases, with 12 bases between the two germline ends. The CDR3 DNA reads as TGTGCCAGCAGCCCCGCCGTATATGGGGAGCTGTTTTTT. Amino acids: CASSPAVYGELFF.

This chain uses TRBV7-8 with TRBJ1-6, with 9 positions matching TRBD1. The junction had 4 bases not matched to a gene; V was cut back by 4 bases and J by 6 bases. The CDR3 is made up of 15 amino acids. The V gene's germline CDR1 is SGHVS and CDR2 FQNEAQ. This CDR3 is CASSSSDRGNSPLHF. In DNA, the CDR3 is TGTGCCAGCAGCTCTTCGGACAGGGGTAATTCACCCCTCCACTTT.

CDR3 nucleotide sequence: TGTGCCAGCAGCTCAAGGACAGGGGATAATTCACCCCTCCACTTT. As protein: CASSSRTGDNSPLHF. This chain links TRBV11-2 with TRBJ1-6; TRBD1 matches at 9 bases. The CDR3 has 15 residues. After removal of 4 bases from V and 5 bases from J, the junction contained 3 bases not matched to a gene. Per germline, CDR1 SGHAT and CDR2 FQNNGV.

The chain combines TRBV6-1 with TRBJ1-2; possibly TRBD1 for D (6 bases). Trimming cost V 8 bases and J 2 bases, with 18 bases left between them. CDR3 length equals 15 residues. Germline CDR1 and CDR2: MNHNS and SASEGT. The CDR3, as DNA: TGTGCCAGCCATCCCACCGGGACACAAAACTATGGCTACACCTTC. This translates into CASHPTGTQNYGYTF.

The chain joins TRBV19 to TRBJ1-3, with D unresolved. Germline CDR1 reads LNHDA; CDR2 reads SQIVND (reference sequence). Deletions cut 8 bases from V and 0 bases from J, with 8 bases between. This CDR3 contains 13 residues. CDR3 sequence: CASLRSSGNTIYF. The CDR3 DNA is TGTGCCAGTTTACGTAGCTCTGGAAACACCATATATTTT.

This chain uses TRBV9 with TRBJ2-5; 11 positions match TRBD2. The germline V gene has CDR1 SGDLS and CDR2 YYNGEE. The CDR3 has 16 amino acids. V gave up 3 bases and J gave up 4 bases; unmatched junction bases: 8. The CDR3 sequence is CASSGSGGAPPETQYF. The CDR3 region has the DNA TGTGCCAGCAGCGGTAGCGGGGGGGCCCCTCCAGAGACCCAGTACTTC.

The chain uses TRBV5-5 and TRBJ2-2; 7 bases agree with TRBD1. CDR1 is SGHKS, CDR2 YYEKEE, per germline (reference sequence). V was pared by 5 bases and J by 5 bases, with 12 bases of the junction left unmatched. This CDR3 comprises 16 residues. CDR3 region: CASRFDRAVETGELFF. DNA of the CDR3: TGTGCCAGCAGATTCGACAGGGCAGTAGAGACCGGGGAGCTGTTTTTT.

This clone was counted a few times. The CDR3 DNA is TGTGCCAGCTCAAATTCAGGAGTTTACGAGCAGTACGTC. Translation: CASSNSGVYEQYV. The rearrangement joins TRBV18 to TRBJ2-7, with no clear D. Trimming shortened V by 5 bases and J by 4 bases, and 12 bases separated the two germline ends. This CDR3 is built from 13 residues. Germline CDR1 and CDR2: KGHSH and LQKENI.

The chain uses TRBV5-8 and TRBJ1-1; D might be TRBD1 (5 bases). There are 15 residues in the CDR3. Germline V gene sequence: CDR1 SGHTS, CDR2 YDEGEE. Trimming took 7 bases from V and 3 from J, leaving 19 bases between them. In nucleotides, the CDR3 is TGTGCCAGCCCAAACCAACGACAGACTCACACTGAAGCTTTCTTT. This translates into CASPNQRQTHTEAFF.

The gene calls are TRBV6-6 and TRBJ2-3; no clear D. In germline, CDR1 is MNHNY, CDR2 SVGAGI (reference sequence). Trimming took 0 bases from V and 3 from J, leaving 7 bases between them. This CDR3 has 14 residues. The CDR3 coding sequence is TGTGCCAGCAGTTACTCAATGGGGACAGATACGCAGTATTTT. Translating gives CASSYSMGTDTQYF.

The genes are TRBV5-1 and TRBJ1-2; D remains unclear. The CDR3 loop spans 16 amino acids. CDR1 is SGHRS, CDR2 YFSETQ, per germline. The ends were cut back, 2 bases at V and 4 bases at J, with 18 bases in the middle. The CDR3 protein is CASSFGFPTSLYGYTF. DNA of the CDR3: TGCGCCAGCAGCTTCGGTTTCCCCACCTCCCTCTATGGCTACACCTTC. Based on the CDR3 plus reference TRBV5-1 and TRBJ1-2, the full variable domain is KAGVTQTPRYLIKTRGQQVTLSCSPISGHRSVSWYQQTPGQGLQFLFEYFSETQRNKGNFPGRFSGRQFSNSRSEMNVSTLELGDSALYLCASSFGFPTSLYGYTFGSGTRLTVV.

The rearrangement uses TRBV19 and TRBJ1-2, with unresolved D. V was clipped by 6 bases and J by 3 bases, with 5 bases between them. Germline CDR1 reads LNHDA; CDR2 reads SQIVND (reference sequence). The CDR3 sequence is 11 residues long. CDR3 region: CASRRDYGYTF. DNA for the CDR3: TGTGCCAGTAGACGGGACTATGGCTACACCTTC.

The chain is built from TRBV7-9 and TRBJ2-5, with D possibly being TRBD1 (6 bases). Trimming left V 1 base short and J 1 base short, with 10 bases between. The germline gives CDR1 SEHNR, CDR2 FQNEAQ (reference sequence). The CDR3 is made up of 15 amino acids. The CDR3 loop is CASSLGDIGQETQYF. The CDR3 DNA reads TGTGCCAGCAGCTTAGGGGACATAGGCCAAGAGACCCAGTACTTC.

The chain is built from TRBV3-1 (or the pseudogene TRBV3-2) and TRBJ1-2; a possible D gene is TRBD1 (6 bases). This CDR3 is built from 16 residues. The germline V gene encodes CDR1 LGHDT and CDR2 YNNKEL (reference sequence). V gave up 0 bases and J gave up 1 base, with 12 bases separating them. The CDR3, as DNA: TGTGCCAGCAGCCAAGAGAGGGGGAAAGGTAACTATGGCTACACCTTC. Its translation: CASSQERGKGNYGYTF.

The V and J genes are TRBV5-1 and TRBJ2-2, with D possibly matching TRBD1 (6 bases). CDR1 is SGHRS, CDR2 YFSETQ, per germline. Trimming removed 2 bases from V and 3 bases from J, with 14 bases in between. This CDR3 is 16 amino acids long. The CDR3 loop is CASSFLAGADTGELFF. DNA for the CDR3: TGCGCCAGCAGCTTTCTGGCAGGGGCGGACACCGGGGAGCTGTTTTTT.

The V call is TRBV5-8, the J call TRBJ1-6; D unclear. The CDR3 runs 13 residues. V dropped 7 bases and J dropped 4 bases, with 9 bases sitting between them. From germline, CDR1 is SGHTS and CDR2 YDEGEE. The CDR3 region is CASREDYNSPLHF. CDR3 nucleotides: TGTGCCAGCCGTGAGGATTATAATTCACCCCTCCACTTT.

The chain carries TRBV2 and TRBJ2-1; TRBD1 matches at 10 bases. Germline assignment: CDR1 SNHLY and CDR2 FYNNEI. With V trimmed by 7 bases and J by 8 bases, 8 bases remained unmatched. The CDR3 sequence is 14 residues long. Here the CDR3 DNA reads TGTGCCAGCAAGGGGACAGGGGTCCTCCATGAGCAGTTCTTC. As protein: CASKGTGVLHEQFF.

This sequence joins TRBV11-2 and TRBJ1-1; 8 nucleotides align to TRBD1. There are 16 residues in the CDR3. The J segment lost 4 bases and the V segment lost 1 base, leaving 8 bases of the junction unmatched. CDR1 and CDR2 (germline): SGHAT, FQNNGV. For the CDR3, the DNA is TGTGCCAGCAGCTTAGCTCCAGGGGGCCGGTTCACTGAAGCTTTCTTT. Its translation: CASSLAPGGRFTEAFF.

This clone has only one observation. This chain connects TRBV12-3 or TRBV12-4 to TRBJ1-3, with a tentative D call TRBD1 (5 bases). The CDR3 has 12 amino acids. V lost 5 bases to trimming and J lost 8 bases, with 10 bases between them. The CDR3 region is CASSPSGDTIYF. The DNA of the CDR3 is TGTGCCAGCAGTCCTTCGGGGGACACCATATATTTT.

The V call is TRBV5-1, the J call TRBJ2-3; D not certain. The germline gives CDR1 SGHRS, CDR2 YFSETQ. This CDR3 contains 12 residues. The V gene lost 4 bases and the J gene lost 6 bases, with 9 bases spanning the gap. This CDR3 reads CASSGRFDTQYF. In DNA, the CDR3 is TGCGCCAGCAGCGGCCGGTTCGATACGCAGTATTTT.

This clone was observed a handful of times. The J gene is TRBJ1-6, the V gene TRBV4-1; a weak D match, TRBD1 (5 bases). Trimming took 0 bases from V and 6 from J, leaving 12 bases between them. The CDR3 extends over 16 amino acids. Germline lookup yields CDR1 MGHRA and CDR2 YSYEKL. The CDR3 DNA follows: TGCGCCAGCAGCCAAGAAACCGGGACGGCTAATTCACCCCTCCACTTT. Protein product: CASSQETGTANSPLHF.

The CDR3, as DNA: TGTGCCAGCAGCTTACTGGACAGGACAGCTACTACTGAAGCTTTCTTT. This encodes CASSLLDRTATTEAFF. The chain recombines TRBV7-3 with TRBJ1-1, with 7 bases that match TRBD1. CDR1 is SGHTA, CDR2 FQGTGA, per germline. The CDR3 extends over 16 amino acids. V trimming: 2 bases; J trimming: 5 bases; junction bases outside the gene matches: 11.

Turning to this clone: Relative to the germline gene, one junction end is altered; a read error may explain this. The chain uses TRBV19 and TRBJ2-6, with 8 bases fitting TRBD1. The germline gives CDR1 LNHDA, CDR2 SQIVND (reference sequence). This CDR3 is 20 amino acids long. CDR3: CASSPHGIGQGNSGANALTF. DNA of the CDR3: TGTGCCAGTAGTCCACACGGCATCGGACAGGGCAACTCTGGGGCCAACGCCCTGACTTTC.

This clone was picked up one time. The chain couples TRBV5-4 to TRBJ1-2, with a tentative D call TRBD1 (6 bases). The length of the CDR3 is 16 residues. Trimming stripped 3 bases from V and 4 bases from J, with 19 bases between. Germline V gene sequence: CDR1 SGHNT, CDR2 YYREEE (reference sequence). The CDR3 sequence is CASSSATNRAGYGYTF. As DNA, the CDR3 is TGTGCCAGCAGCTCGGCGACGAACAGGGCTGGCTATGGCTACACCTTC.

This clone came up once. The CDR3, as DNA: TGCGCCAGCAATACAGGAGACTCCTACAATGAGCAGTTCTTC. Its protein is CASNTGDSYNEQFF. The chain carries TRBV5-1 and TRBJ2-1, with a weak D call TRBD1 (5 bases). The CDR3 extends over 14 amino acids. Germline CDR1 reads SGHRS; CDR2 reads YFSETQ. The V end was cut by 6 bases, the J end by 0 bases, with 10 bases between.

In DNA form, the CDR3 reads TGTGCCAGCAGCCAAGATGGGGGCTCTGGAAACACCATATATTTT. Protein product: CASSQDGGSGNTIYF. This rearrangement joins TRBV4-2 to TRBJ1-3; the D gene is possibly TRBD1 (5 bases). Germline values: CDR1 LGHNA, CDR2 YNFKEQ. V lost 0 bases and J lost 0, with 6 bases in between. The CDR3 consists of 15 residues.

This chain connects TRBV12-3 or TRBV12-4 to TRBJ1-2; D unresolved. V was trimmed by 6 bases and J by 1 base, leaving 9 bases between them. The CDR3 covers 13 residues. CDR3 residues: CASSVGYNYGYTF. The CDR3 DNA reads TGTGCCAGCAGCGTCGGCTATAACTATGGCTACACCTTC.